The T cell receptor beta chain under discussion was sequenced for a study of T-cell reconstitution after alpha-beta-depleted transplantation in children. The study's findings and limits: The authors attributed T-cell counts and diversity one year after transplant mostly to newly produced T cells. It was reported that alpha-beta T cells came from several hundred expanded graft clones (about two months after transplant).

Preparation of the TCRbeta library used unique molecular identifiers. MiXCR, run by TCRdb on the PCR reads, gives a single entry per CDR3 protein. The sample gives about 290,000 distinct CDR3 sequences, less than 9.5% of which show up once; approximately 8.6% is in the top ten. This clonotype was seen many times. The antigen is not known. This sequence originates from a female patient aged 2 to 10 who had a stem cell transplant for Fanconi anemia, so the T cells may come from the graft donor. The input for sequencing was peripheral blood, taken 360 days after TCRalphabeta/CD19-depleted stem cell transplant.

The CDR3 coding sequence is TGCGCCAGCAGCCAGAAAAAGGGCAGGTTCGGCGGGGAGCTGTTTTTT. Amino acids: CASSQKKGRFGGELFF. The chain carries TRBV4-3 and TRBJ2-2, with unresolved D. Germline lookup yields CDR1 LGHNA and CDR2 YSLEER. This CDR3 is built from 16 residues. V dropped 3 bases and J dropped 7 bases, with 18 bases sitting between them.